One TCR beta chain is described in this entry. Its antigen is not identified. CDR1 is MDHEN and CDR2 is SYDVKM in the germline V gene. The ends were cut back, 3 bases at V and 2 bases at J, with 13 bases in the middle. The CDR3 covers 15 residues. This record comes from a study of T cell responses to AZD1222 COVID-19 vaccine. General study points: Most donors were white British and more were female, and clonal diversity was possibly underestimated. Repertoires were sampled only after the peak T cell response. Seropositivity was recorded at baseline in only 6 or 7 AZD1222 recipients. The breadth and depth of Spike-specific TCRs increased once two AZD1222 doses had been given.

Assay: immunoSEQ multiplex PCR; the TCRdb copy retains only in-frame clones and omits some. The table lists about 180,000 clones, 85% to 90% of them singletons. The clonotype was recovered from an adult in good health. This specimen consisted of peripheral blood, obtained on day 0 of AZD1222 vaccination. The genes are TRBV28 and TRBJ1-1, with D perhaps TRBD1 (5 bases). CDR3 in amino acids: CASSLARELNTEAFF. In DNA form, the CDR3 reads TGTGCCAGCAGTTTGGCCAGGGAGTTAAACACTGAAGCTTTCTTT.